This T cell receptor beta chain was sequenced in a study of T cells after yellow fever vaccination. TCRdb analysed the 5' RACE reads with MiXCR anew, one entry per CDR3 protein. In the table there are 100,000 to 150,000 distinct CDR3 sequences, over 12% of which are singletons. This clonotype came up a few times. Trimming at V came to 0 bases and at J to 5 bases, leaving 3 bases not matched to a gene. Germline V lookup: CDR1 LGHNA, CDR2 YNFKEQ. CDR3 length: 15 amino acids. This chain links TRBV4-2 with TRBJ2-1, with 8 positions matching TRBD2. This sample comprised CD8+ T cells sorted from PBMCs, obtained 5 days after the yellow fever booster vaccination. The receptor was derived from a man aged 18-30 years who received the YFV17D yellow fever vaccine. The CDR3 nucleotides read TGTGCCAGCAGCCAAGACCCAGCGGGAGACAATGAGCAGTTCTTC. Amino acid sequence: CASSQDPAGDNEQFF.